This T cell receptor beta chain was documented in a study of early T cells in non-severe SARS-CoV-2 infection. Study-level background: Sequencing targeted bulk RNA from unsorted whole blood, leaving chains unpaired. Study results and limitations: Anti-spike CD8 specificities were favored by VDJdb matching, whose results missed private and CD4 specificities.

Individual cDNA molecules received unique molecular identifiers during library preparation. A single record per CDR3 protein comes from TCRdb applying MiXCR to the 5' RACE reads. There are more than 85,000 distinct CDR3 sequences in the sample; about an eighth occur only once, and about 6.2% lies in the top ten. V gave up 8 bases and J gave up 9 bases, with 14 bases separating them. This CDR3 contains 12 residues. Germline CDR1 is MDHEN and CDR2 is SYDVKM. As to this clonotype: Antigen: not known.

The clonotype comes from an adult who was a healthcare worker with PCR-confirmed SARS-CoV-2 infection or an uninfected control (not recorded which). This chain links TRBV28 with TRBJ2-1, with no clear D. The sample taken for sequencing was whole blood. CDR3 sequence (DNA): TGTGCCAGCGGGATTGCCGGCGGTGAGCAGTTCTTC. Residues: CASGIAGGEQFF.